What follows describes a single TCR beta chain. Its antigen is not identified. The record originates from a study of neoadjuvant nivolumab and ipilimumab in lung cancer. CDR3 length equals 16 residues. Germline-derived CDR1 and CDR2 are SQVTM and ANQGSEA. With V trimmed by 0 bases and J by 7 bases, 11 bases remained unmatched. Findings of the study overall: TCR clonality did not significantly correlate with pathologic tumor regression. Resected tumors had greater TCR richness and clonality than uninvolved lung. Only two of four nivolumab-treated tumors gained richness and clonality by surgery. Pretherapy blood TCR richness correlated positively with resected tumor richness.

The data were produced by immunoSEQ multiplex PCR, yet TCRdb's version contains in-frame clones alone and is incomplete. The sample has about 38,000 clones, approximately 92% seen once; the top ten hold 3% to 4%. The V and J genes are TRBV29-1 and TRBJ2-7; the match to TRBD2 covers 11 bases. This specimen was peripheral blood, taken before neoadjuvant nivolumab, alone or with ipilimumab. The sequence was collected from an adult with non-small cell lung cancer. The CDR3 sequence is CSVEDQGLAGGKEQYF. The CDR3 DNA is TGCAGCGTTGAAGATCAGGGCCTAGCGGGAGGTAAAGAGCAGTACTTC.